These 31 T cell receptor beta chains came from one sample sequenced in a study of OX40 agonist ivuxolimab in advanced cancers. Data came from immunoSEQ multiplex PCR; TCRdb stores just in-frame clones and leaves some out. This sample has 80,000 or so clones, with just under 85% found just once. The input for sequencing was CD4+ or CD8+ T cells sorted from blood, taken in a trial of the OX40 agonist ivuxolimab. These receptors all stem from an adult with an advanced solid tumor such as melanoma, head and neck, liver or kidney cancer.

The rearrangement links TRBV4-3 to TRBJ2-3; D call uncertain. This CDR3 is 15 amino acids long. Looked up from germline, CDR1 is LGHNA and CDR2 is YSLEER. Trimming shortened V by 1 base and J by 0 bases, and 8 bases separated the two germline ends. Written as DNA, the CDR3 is TGCGCCAGCAGCCAAGTAGACGGCAGCACAGATACGCAGTATTTT. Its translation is CASSQVDGSTDTQYF.

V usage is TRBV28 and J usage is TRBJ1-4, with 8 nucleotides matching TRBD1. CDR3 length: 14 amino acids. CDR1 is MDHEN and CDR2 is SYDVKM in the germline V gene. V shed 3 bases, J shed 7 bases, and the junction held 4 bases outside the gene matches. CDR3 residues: CASSLGQDREKLFF. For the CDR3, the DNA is TGTGCCAGCAGTTTGGGACAGGACCGTGAAAAACTGTTTTTT.

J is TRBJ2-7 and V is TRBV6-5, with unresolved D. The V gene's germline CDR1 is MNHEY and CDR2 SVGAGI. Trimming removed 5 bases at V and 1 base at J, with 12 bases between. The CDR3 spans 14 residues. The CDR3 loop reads CASSAPQRSYEQYF. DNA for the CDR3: TGTGCCAGCAGTGCACCCCAGAGATCCTACGAGCAGTACTTC.

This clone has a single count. The CDR3 DNA sequence: TGTGCCAGCAGCCACCTCGATAGTAATGAAAAACTGTTTTTT. Translation: CASSHLDSNEKLFF. J is TRBJ1-4 and V is TRBV6-6; no clear D gene. The CDR3 spans 14 residues. Trimming left V 6 bases short and J 4 bases short, with 12 bases between. Per germline, CDR1 MNHNY and CDR2 SVGAGI (reference sequence).

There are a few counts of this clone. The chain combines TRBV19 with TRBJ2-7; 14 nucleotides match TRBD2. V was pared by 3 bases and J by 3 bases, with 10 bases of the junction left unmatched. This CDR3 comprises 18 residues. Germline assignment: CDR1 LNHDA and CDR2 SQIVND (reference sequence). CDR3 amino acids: CASSMLLGLAGEIYEQYF. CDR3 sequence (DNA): TGTGCCAGTAGTATGCTGTTGGGACTAGCGGGAGAGATCTACGAGCAGTACTTC.

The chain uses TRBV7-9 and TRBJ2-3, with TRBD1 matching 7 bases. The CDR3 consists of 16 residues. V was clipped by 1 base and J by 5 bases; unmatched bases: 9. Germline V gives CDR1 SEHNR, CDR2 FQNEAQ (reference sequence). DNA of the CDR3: TGTGCCAGCAGCTTAGGCTACCAGACAGGGCTAGATACGCAGTATTTT. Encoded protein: CASSLGYQTGLDTQYF. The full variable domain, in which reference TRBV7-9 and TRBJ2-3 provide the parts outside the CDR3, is DTGVSQNPRHKITKRGQNVTFRCDPISEHNRLYWYRQTLGQGPEFLTYFQNEAQLEKSRLLSDRFSAERPKGSFSTLEIQRTEQGDSAMYLCASSLGYQTGLDTQYFGPGTRLTVL.

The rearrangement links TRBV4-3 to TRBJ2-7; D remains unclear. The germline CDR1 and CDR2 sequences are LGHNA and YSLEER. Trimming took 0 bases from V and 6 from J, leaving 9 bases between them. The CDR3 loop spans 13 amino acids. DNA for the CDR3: TGCGCCAGCAGCCAAGAGCTCCCAGCCGAGCAGTACTTC. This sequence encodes CASSQELPAEQYF.

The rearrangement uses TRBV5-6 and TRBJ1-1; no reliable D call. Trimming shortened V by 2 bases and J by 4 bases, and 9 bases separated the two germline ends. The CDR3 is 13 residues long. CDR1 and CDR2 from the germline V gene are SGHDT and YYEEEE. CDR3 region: CASSFREGTEAFF. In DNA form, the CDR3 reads TGTGCCAGCAGCTTTAGGGAAGGCACTGAAGCTTTCTTT.

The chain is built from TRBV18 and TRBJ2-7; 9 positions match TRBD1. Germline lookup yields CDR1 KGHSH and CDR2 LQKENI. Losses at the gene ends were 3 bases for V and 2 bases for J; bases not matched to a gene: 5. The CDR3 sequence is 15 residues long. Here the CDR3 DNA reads TGTGCCAGCTCACCCTCCGGGACAGGGCCCTACGAGCAGTACTTC. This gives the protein CASSPSGTGPYEQYF.

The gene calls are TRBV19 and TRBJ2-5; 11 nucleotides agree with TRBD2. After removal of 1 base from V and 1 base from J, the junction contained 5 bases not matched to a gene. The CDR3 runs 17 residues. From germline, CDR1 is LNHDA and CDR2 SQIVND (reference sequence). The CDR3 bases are TGTGCCAGTAGTATAGGGGGGACTAGCGGATTCCAAGAGACCCAGTACTTC. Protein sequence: CASSIGGTSGFQETQYF.

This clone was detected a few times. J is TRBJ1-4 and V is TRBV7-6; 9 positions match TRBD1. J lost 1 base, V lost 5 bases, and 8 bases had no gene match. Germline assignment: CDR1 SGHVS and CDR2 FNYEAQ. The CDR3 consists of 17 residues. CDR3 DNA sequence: TGTGCCAGCAGCCTCGGGACAGGGCCTGTAACTAATGAAAAACTGTTTTTT. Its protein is CASSLGTGPVTNEKLFF.

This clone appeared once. The CDR3 sequence is CASSLGGLGTGELFF. The DNA for the CDR3 is TGTGCCAGCAGCTTAGGGGGCTTGGGCACCGGGGAGCTGTTTTTT. This chain uses TRBV13 with TRBJ2-2; no clear D. V was trimmed by 0 bases and J by 4 bases, leaving 9 bases between them. The CDR3 loop spans 15 amino acids. The V gene's germline CDR1 is PRHDT and CDR2 FYEKMQ (reference sequence).

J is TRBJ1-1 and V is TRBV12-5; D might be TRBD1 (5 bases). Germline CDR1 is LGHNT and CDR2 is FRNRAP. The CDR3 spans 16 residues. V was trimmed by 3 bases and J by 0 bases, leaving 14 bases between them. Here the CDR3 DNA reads TGTGCTAGTGGTTTTCTGGGGGGGAACCTGAACACTGAAGCTTTCTTT. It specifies CASGFLGGNLNTEAFF.

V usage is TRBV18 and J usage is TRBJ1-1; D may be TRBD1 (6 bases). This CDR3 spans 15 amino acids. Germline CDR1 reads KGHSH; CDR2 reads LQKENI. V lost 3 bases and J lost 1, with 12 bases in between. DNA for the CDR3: TGTGCCAGCTCACCCTTAAGGGGGGAGAACACTGAAGCTTTCTTT. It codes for CASSPLRGENTEAFF.

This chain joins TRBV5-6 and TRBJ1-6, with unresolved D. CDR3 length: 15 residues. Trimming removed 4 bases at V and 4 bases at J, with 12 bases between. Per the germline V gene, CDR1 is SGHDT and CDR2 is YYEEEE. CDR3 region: CASSPDLRYNSPLHF. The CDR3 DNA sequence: TGTGCCAGCAGCCCGGACCTGCGATATAATTCACCCCTCCACTTT.

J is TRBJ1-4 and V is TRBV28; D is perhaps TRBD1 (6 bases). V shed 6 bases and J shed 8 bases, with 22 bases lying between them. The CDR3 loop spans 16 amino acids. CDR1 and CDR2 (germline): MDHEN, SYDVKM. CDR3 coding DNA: TGTGCCAGCAGCCCCTCAGGTTGGGGGCGCGAGGAAAAACTGTTTTTT. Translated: CASSPSGWGREEKLFF.

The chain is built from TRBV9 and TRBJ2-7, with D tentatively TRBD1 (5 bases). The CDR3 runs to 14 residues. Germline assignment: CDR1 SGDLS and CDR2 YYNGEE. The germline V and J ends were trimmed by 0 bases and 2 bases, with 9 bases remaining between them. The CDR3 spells CASSVGGATYEQYF. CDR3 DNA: TGTGCCAGCAGCGTAGGGGGCGCCACCTACGAGCAGTACTTC.

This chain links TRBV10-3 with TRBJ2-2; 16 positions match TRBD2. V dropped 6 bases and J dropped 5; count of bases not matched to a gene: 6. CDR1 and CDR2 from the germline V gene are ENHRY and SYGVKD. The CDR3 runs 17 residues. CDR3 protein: CAIRGTSGRALTGELFF. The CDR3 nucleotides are TGTGCCATCAGAGGGACTAGCGGGAGGGCCTTAACCGGGGAGCTGTTTTTT.

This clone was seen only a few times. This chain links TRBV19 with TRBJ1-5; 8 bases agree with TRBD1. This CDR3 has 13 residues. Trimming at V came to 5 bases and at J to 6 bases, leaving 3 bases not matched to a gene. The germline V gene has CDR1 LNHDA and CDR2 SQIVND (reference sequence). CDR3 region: CASSGDRGQPQHF. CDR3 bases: TGTGCCAGTAGTGGAGACAGGGGTCAGCCCCAGCATTTT.

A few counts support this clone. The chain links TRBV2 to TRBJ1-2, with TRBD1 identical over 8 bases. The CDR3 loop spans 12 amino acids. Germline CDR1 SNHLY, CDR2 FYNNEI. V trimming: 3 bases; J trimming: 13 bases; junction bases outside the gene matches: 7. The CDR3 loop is CASSEQGARPTF. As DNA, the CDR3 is TGTGCCAGCAGTGAGCAGGGGGCCCGGCCCACCTTC.

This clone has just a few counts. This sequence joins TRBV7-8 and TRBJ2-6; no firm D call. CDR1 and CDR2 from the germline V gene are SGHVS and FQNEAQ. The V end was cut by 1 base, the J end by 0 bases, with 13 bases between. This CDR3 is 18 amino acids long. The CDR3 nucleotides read TGTGCCAGCAGCTTAGGTTCCACTCCCGGCTCTGGGGCCAACGTCCTGACTTTC. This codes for CASSLGSTPGSGANVLTF.

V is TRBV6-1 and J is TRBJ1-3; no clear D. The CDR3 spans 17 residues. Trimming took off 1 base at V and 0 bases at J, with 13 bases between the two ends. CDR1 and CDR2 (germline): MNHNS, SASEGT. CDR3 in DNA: TGTGCCAGCAGTGAAGGGTCGGTCCTTACCTCTGGAAACACCATATATTTT. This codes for CASSEGSVLTSGNTIYF.

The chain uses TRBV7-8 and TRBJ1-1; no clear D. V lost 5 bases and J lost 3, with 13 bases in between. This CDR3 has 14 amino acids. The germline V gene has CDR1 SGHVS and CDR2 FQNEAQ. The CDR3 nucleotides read TGTGCCAGCAGCGGTAGGGTGCGGGACACTGAAGCTTTCTTT. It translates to CASSGRVRDTEAFF.

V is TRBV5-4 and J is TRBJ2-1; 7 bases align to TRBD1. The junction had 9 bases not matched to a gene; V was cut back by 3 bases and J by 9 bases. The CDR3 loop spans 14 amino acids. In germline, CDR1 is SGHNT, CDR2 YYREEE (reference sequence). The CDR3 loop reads CASSSPQGVGEQFF. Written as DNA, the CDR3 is TGTGCCAGCAGCTCCCCTCAGGGGGTAGGTGAGCAGTTCTTC.

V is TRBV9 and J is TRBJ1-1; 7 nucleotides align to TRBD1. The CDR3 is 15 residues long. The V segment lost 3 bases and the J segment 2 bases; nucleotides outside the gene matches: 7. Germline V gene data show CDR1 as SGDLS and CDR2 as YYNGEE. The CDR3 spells CASSAYRTGNTEAFF. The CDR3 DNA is TGTGCCAGCAGCGCTTATCGGACAGGAAACACTGAAGCTTTCTTT.

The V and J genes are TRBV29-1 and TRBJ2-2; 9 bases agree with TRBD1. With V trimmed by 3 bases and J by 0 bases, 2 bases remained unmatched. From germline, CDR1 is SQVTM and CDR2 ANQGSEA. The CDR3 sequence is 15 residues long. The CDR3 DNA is TGCAGCGTTGAGGGACAGGGCACGAACACCGGGGAGCTGTTTTTT. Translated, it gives CSVEGQGTNTGELFF.

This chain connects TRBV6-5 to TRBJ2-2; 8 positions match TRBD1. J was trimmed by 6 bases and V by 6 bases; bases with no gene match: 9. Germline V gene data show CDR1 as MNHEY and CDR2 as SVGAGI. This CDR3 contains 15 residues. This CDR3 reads CASRPPVTGAGELFF. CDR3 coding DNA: TGTGCCAGCAGACCACCTGTGACAGGGGCCGGGGAGCTGTTTTTT.

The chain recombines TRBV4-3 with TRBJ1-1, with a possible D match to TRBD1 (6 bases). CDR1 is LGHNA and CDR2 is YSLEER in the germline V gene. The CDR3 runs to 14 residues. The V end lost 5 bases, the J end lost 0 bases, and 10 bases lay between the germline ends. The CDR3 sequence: CASSTQGMNTEAFF. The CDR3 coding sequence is TGCGCCAGCAGCACTCAGGGGATGAACACTGAAGCTTTCTTT.

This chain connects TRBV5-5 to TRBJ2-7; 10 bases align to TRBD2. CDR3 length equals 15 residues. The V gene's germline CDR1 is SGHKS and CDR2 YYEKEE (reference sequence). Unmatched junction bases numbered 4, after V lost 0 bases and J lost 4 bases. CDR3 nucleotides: TGTGCCAGCAGCTTGGCGGCTAGCGGGAGTTACGAGCAGTACTTC. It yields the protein CASSLAASGSYEQYF.

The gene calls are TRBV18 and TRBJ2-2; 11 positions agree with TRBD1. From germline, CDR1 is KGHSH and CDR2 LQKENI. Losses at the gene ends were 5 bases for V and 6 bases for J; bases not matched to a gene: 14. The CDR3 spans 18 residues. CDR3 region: CASSTSYGTGGVAGELFF. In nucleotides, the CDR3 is TGTGCCAGCTCAACAAGCTACGGGACAGGGGGAGTCGCCGGGGAGCTGTTTTTT.

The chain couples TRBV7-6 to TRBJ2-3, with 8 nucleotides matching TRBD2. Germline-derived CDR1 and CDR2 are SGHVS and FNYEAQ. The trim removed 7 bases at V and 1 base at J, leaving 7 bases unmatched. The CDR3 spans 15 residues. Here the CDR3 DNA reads TGTGCCAGCACGGTCGGGGGGGGTGGCACAGATACGCAGTATTTT. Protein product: CASTVGGGGTDTQYF.